This T cell receptor beta chain emerged from a study of CD8+CD57+ T cells in acquired aplastic anemia. Study-level background: Mean yield of DNA from sorted CD4+ and CD8+ cells was about 3.2 ug. On average, healthy donors gave about 10.8 million reads for CD4+ cells.

The CDR3 runs 17 residues. Losses at the gene ends were 7 bases for V and 5 bases for J; bases not matched to a gene: 18. Germline V gene sequence: CDR1 MNHNY, CDR2 SVGAGI (reference sequence). Overall study results and limits: Common to patients and controls were twenty-nine CD8+ CDR3 sequences. Patients and controls had CD8+ Simpson's diversity values that were not significantly distinct.

This clonotype was found once. What it binds is unknown. The TCR beta profiling, which covered VDJ combination and CDR3 sequence, was carried out using genomic DNA as the template. TCRdb used MiXCR to reprocess the reads, holding one entry per CDR3 protein. Found here are 95,000 to 120,000 distinct CDR3 sequences, less than 65% of them singletons; the top ten hold under 35%. The genes are TRBV6-6 and TRBJ2-5; 8 bases line up with TRBD1. The TCR sequence derives from a human donor in good health, serving as a control. Material: sorted CD4+, CD8+, or CD8+CD57+ T cells (not recorded which) from PBMCs. The CDR3 sequence is CASTFQAGGHPGETQYF. The DNA of the CDR3 is TGTGCCAGCACCTTCCAGGCAGGGGGCCACCCAGGGGAGACCCAGTACTTC.